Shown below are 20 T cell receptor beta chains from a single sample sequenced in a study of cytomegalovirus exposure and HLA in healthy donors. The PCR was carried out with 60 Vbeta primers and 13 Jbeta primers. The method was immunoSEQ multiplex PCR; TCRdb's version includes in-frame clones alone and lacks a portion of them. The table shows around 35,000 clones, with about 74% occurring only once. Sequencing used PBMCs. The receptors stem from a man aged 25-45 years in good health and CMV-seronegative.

The CDR3: CASGGLSQETQYF. CDR3 sequence (DNA): TGTGCCAGCGGAGGACTGTCTCAAGAGACCCAGTACTTC. The chain combines TRBV28 with TRBJ2-5; D may be TRBD2 (5 bases). CDR1 MDHEN and CDR2 SYDVKM come from the germline V gene. The CDR3 is 13 amino acids. Trimming took 8 bases from V and 2 from J, leaving 12 bases between them.

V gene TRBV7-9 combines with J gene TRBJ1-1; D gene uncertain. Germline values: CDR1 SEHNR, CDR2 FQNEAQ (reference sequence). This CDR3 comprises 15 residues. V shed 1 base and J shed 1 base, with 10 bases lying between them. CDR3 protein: CASSLGGLSNTEAFF. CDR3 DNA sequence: TGTGCCAGCAGCTTAGGAGGGCTGTCGAACACTGAAGCTTTCTTT. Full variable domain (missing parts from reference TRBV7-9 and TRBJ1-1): DTGVSQNPRHKITKRGQNVTFRCDPISEHNRLYWYRQTLGQGPEFLTYFQNEAQLEKSRLLSDRFSAERPKGSFSTLEIQRTEQGDSAMYLCASSLGGLSNTEAFFGQGTRLTVV.

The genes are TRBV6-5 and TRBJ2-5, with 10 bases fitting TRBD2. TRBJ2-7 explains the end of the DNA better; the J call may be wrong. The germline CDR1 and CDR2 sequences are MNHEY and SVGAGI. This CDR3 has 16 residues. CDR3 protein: CASSSLHASGSYEQYF. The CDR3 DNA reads TGTGCCAGCAGTTCCCTTCACGCTAGCGGGAGCTACGAGCAGTACTTC.

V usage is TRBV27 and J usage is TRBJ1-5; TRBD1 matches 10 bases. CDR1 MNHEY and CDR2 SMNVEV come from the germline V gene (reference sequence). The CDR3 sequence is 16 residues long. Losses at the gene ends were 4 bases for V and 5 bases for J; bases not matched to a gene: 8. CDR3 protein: CASSSTATGGYQPQHF. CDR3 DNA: TGTGCCAGCAGTTCAACCGCGACAGGGGGCTATCAGCCCCAGCATTTT.

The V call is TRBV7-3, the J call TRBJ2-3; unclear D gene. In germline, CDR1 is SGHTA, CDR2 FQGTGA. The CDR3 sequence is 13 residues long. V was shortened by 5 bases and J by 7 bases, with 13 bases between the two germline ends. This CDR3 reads CASSPWSSNTQYF. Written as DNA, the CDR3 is TGTGCCAGCAGCCCCTGGTCCTCTAATACGCAGTATTTT.

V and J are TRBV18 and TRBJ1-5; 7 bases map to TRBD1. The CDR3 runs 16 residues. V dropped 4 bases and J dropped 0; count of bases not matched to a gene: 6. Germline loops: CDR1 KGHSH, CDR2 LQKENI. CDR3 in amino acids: CASSRSRDSSNQPQHF. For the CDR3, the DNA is TGTGCCAGCTCACGGTCCCGGGACAGTAGCAATCAGCCCCAGCATTTT.

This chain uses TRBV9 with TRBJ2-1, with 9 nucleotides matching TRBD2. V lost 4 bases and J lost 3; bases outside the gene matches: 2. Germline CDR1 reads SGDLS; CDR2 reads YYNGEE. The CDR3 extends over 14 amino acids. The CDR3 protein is CASSLAGSYNEQFF. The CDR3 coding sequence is TGTGCCAGCAGCCTAGCGGGGAGCTACAATGAGCAGTTCTTC.

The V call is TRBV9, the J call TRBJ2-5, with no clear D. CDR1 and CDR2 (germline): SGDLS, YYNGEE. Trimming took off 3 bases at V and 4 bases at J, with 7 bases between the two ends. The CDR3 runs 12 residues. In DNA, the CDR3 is TGTGCCAGCAGCGATCGGTCAGAGACCCAGTACTTC. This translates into CASSDRSETQYF.

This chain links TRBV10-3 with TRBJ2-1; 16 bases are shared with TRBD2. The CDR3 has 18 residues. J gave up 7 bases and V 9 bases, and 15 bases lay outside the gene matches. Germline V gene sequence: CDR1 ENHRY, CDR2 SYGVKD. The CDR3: CAMGAGTSGRESINEQFF. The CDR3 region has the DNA TGTGCCATGGGAGCCGGGACTAGCGGGAGGGAAAGTATAAATGAGCAGTTCTTC.

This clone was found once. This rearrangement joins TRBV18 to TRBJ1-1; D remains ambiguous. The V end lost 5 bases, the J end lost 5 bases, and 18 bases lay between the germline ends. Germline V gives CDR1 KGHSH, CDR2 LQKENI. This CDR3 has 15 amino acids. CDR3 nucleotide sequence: TGTGCCAGCTCAAATAAGGGAAAGGGAGCGACTGAAGCTTTCTTT. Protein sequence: CASSNKGKGATEAFF.

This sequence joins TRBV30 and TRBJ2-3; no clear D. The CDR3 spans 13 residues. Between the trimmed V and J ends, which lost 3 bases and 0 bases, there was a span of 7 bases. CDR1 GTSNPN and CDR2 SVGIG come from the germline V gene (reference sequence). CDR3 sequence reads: CAWRAPSTDTQYF. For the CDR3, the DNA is TGTGCCTGGAGAGCCCCAAGCACAGATACGCAGTATTTT.

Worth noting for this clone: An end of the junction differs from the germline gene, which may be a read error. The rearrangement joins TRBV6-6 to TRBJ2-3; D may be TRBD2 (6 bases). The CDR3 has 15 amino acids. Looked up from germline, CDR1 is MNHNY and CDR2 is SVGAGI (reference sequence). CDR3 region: CASSYRRGSTDTQYF. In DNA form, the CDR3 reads TGTGCCAGCAGTTACCGGCGGGGTAGCACAGATACACAGTATTTT.

The CDR3 sequence: CASSDLSSYEQYF. The CDR3 nucleotides are TGTGCCAGCAGTGACCTGAGCTCCTACGAGCAGTACTTC. The chain employs TRBV2 and TRBJ2-7; no clear D gene. Trimming pared 3 bases from V and 0 bases from J, leaving 6 bases between. In germline, CDR1 is SNHLY, CDR2 FYNNEI. CDR3 length equals 13 residues.

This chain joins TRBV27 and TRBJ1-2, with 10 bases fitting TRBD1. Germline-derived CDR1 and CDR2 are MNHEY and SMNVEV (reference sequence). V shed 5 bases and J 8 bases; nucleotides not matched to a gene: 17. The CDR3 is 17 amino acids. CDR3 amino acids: CASSSPGTGDGEEGYTF. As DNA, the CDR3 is TGTGCCAGCAGTAGTCCCGGGACAGGGGATGGAGAAGAAGGCTACACCTTC.

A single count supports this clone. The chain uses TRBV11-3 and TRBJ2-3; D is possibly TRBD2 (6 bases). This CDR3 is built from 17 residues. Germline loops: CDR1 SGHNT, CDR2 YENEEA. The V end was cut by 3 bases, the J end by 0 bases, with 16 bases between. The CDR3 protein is CASSFNGGLSSTDTQYF. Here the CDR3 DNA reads TGTGCCAGCAGCTTTAACGGGGGTCTGTCCAGCACAGATACGCAGTATTTT.

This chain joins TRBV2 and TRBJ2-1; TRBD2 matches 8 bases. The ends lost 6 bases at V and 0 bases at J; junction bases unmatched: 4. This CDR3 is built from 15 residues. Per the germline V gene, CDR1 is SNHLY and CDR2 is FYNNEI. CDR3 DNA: TGTGCCAGCAGGCCCAGCGGGAGCTCCTACAATGAGCAGTTCTTC. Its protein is CASRPSGSSYNEQFF.

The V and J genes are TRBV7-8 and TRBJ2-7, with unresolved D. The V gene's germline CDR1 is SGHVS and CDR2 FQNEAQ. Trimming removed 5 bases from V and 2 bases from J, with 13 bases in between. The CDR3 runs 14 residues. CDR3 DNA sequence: TGTGCCAGCAGCCTCGCCAAGAGGACCTACGAGCAGTACTTC. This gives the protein CASSLAKRTYEQYF.

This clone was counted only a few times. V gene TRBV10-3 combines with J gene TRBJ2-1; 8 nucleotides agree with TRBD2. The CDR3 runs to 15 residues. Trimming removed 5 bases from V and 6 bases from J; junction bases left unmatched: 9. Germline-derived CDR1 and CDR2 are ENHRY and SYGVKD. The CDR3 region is CAISSLVAGTNEQFF. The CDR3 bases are TGTGCCATCAGTTCGTTGGTAGCGGGAACCAATGAGCAGTTCTTC.

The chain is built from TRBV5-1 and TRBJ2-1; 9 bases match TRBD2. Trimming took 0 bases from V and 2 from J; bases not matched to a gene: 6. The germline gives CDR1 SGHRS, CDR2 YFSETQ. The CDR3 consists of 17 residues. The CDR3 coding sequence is TGCGCCAGCAGCTTGGATGGGGCGGGGGGGCCCTACAATGAGCAGTTCTTC. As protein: CASSLDGAGGPYNEQFF.

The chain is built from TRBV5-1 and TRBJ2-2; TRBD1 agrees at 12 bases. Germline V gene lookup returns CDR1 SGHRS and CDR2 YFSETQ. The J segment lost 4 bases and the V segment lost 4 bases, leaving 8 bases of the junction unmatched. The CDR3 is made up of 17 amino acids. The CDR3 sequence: CASSLGQGAFGTGELFF. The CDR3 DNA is TGCGCCAGCAGCCTGGGACAGGGGGCCTTTGGCACCGGGGAGCTGTTTTTT.